These T cell receptor beta chains were read from a single sample in a study of CD8+ T cells in alopecia areata. Repertoires were generated with immunoSEQ multiplex PCR, while TCRdb's copy carries only in-frame clones and drops some. The sample has some 190,000 clones, 60% seen once. The material sequenced was CD4+ T cells sorted from blood, taken at week 24, from a patient treated with tofacitinib. The receptors come from a human donor with alopecia areata. CDR3s leave out the opening cysteine and the closing phenylalanine or tryptophan. Clone size is stated in some rows and not others, as once, few, many or a class when expanded.

. | TRBJ2-3 | TRBV25-1 | ASSAGDTQY
. | TRBJ2-5 | TRBV6-1 | ASSEDRGPGWETQY
. | TRBJ2-7 | TRBV6-5 | ASSYSRGTYEQY
. | TRBJ2-6 | TRBV19 | ASSTSGSPGANVLT
few | TRBJ1-4 | TRBV5-6 | ASSLALGTATNEKLF
few | TRBJ2-3 | TRBV7-2 | ASGPPGGTDTQY
. | TRBJ1-6 | TRBV29-1 | SVVLDSSYNSPLH
. | TRBJ2-2 | TRBV30 | AWRQGATGELF
. | TRBJ1-6 | TRBV9 | ASSVESWPLH
. | TRBJ1-3 | TRBV29-1 | SALGVPSGNTIY
once | TRBJ2-3 | TRBV30 | ALTRADSLTQY